The rows below give T cell receptor beta chains drawn from one sample of a study of blood T cell repertoires in COVID-19. Libraries were prepared by immunoSEQ multiplex PCR; TCRdb keeps only in-frame clonotypes and omits some of them. The sample consists of 50,000 to 65,000 clones, approximately 86% of them appearing once. Source material: peripheral blood. The receptors shown here come from a man aged 45-65 years with active COVID-19. Each CDR3 is given with its conserved first and last residue. A D gene is named only where the DNA matches it firmly. The size of a clone is reported for some rows only, either as once, few or many, or as a class for expanded clones.

abundance | j_gene | d_gene | v_gene | CDR3aa | CDR3nt
NA | TRBJ1-1 | TRBD1 | TRBV7-2 | CASSLSRDRGRMNTEAFF | TGTGCCAGCAGCTTAAGTAGGGACAGGGGTAGAATGAACACTGAAGCTTTCTTT
NA | TRBJ2-3 | NA | TRBV2 | CASSPPGRSDTQYF | TGTGCCAGCAGCCCCCCAGGGAGGTCAGATACGCAGTATTTT
NA | TRBJ2-5 | TRBD2 | TRBV5-1 | CASTSGTSDRETQYF | TGCGCCAGCACTTCCGGGACTAGCGACCGGGAGACCCAGTACTTC
NA | TRBJ1-5 | NA | TRBV3-1/TRBV3-2 | CASGGQGNQPQHF | TGTGCCAGCGGAGGTCAGGGGAATCAGCCCCAGCATTTT
NA | TRBJ2-1 | TRBD2 | TRBV5-1 | CASSPRASGVNEQFF | TGCGCCAGCAGCCCGCGGGCTAGCGGGGTCAATGAGCAGTTCTTC
NA | TRBJ2-7 | NA | TRBV29-1 | CSVTPATSAGEQYF | TGCAGCGTTACCCCGGCCACCTCAGCGGGCGAGCAGTACTTC
NA | TRBJ2-1 | TRBD2 | TRBV10-2 | CASIRTGGHEQFF | TGCGCCAGCATCCGGACGGGAGGCCATGAGCAGTTCTTC
NA | TRBJ2-1 | TRBD2 | TRBV24-1 | CATSDQTSGGFNEQFF | TGTGCCACCAGTGATCAGACTAGCGGGGGGTTCAATGAGCAGTTCTTC
NA | TRBJ2-1 | NA | TRBV18 | CASSPGGQGKTEQFF | TGTGCCAGCTCACCCGGAGGTCAAGGGAAGACTGAGCAGTTCTTC
NA | TRBJ2-5 | TRBD2 | TRBV6-7 | CASTFPRLAGGRGETQYF | TGTGCCAGCACCTTCCCCAGACTCGCGGGGGGGCGGGGAGAGACCCAGTACTTC
NA | TRBJ2-3 | NA | TRBV7-2 | CASSPELARNTQYF | TGTGCCAGCAGCCCGGAGCTAGCAAGAAATACGCAGTATTTT
NA | TRBJ2-5 | NA | TRBV5-1 | CASSSMTGLETQYF | TGCGCCAGCAGCTCAATGACAGGATTAGAGACCCAGTACTTC
NA | TRBJ1-1 | NA | TRBV25-1 | CASISTGQAFF | TGTGCCAGCATCTCCACAGGGCAAGCTTTCTTT
NA | TRBJ1-2 | NA | TRBV4-1 | CASSQVQPSVGYTF | TGCGCCAGCAGCCAAGTCCAGCCTAGTGTCGGCTACACCTTC
NA | TRBJ2-7 | TRBD1 | TRBV11-2 | CASSQGQGPYEQYF | TGTGCCAGCAGCCAGGGACAGGGGCCCTACGAGCAGTACTTC
NA | TRBJ1-5 | NA | TRBV2 | CASSDGLAAQPQHF | TGTGCCAGCAGTGACGGACTGGCAGCTCAGCCCCAGCATTTT
NA | TRBJ2-2 | NA | TRBV7-2 | CASSALSLGELFF | TGTGCCAGCAGCGCCCTCAGTCTCGGGGAGCTGTTTTTT
NA | TRBJ1-5 | NA | TRBV9 | CASSGGNYNQPQHF | TGTGCCAGCAGTGGGGGGAATTACAATCAGCCCCAGCATTTT
once | TRBJ2-5 | NA | TRBV6-7 | CASTYLRTRGKETQYF | TGTGCCAGCACCTACCTGAGGACTCGGGGGAAAGAGACCCAGTACTTC
NA | TRBJ2-1 | NA | TRBV14 | CASSRPPSHEQFF | TGTGCCAGCAGCCGACCTCCTAGCCATGAGCAGTTCTTC
NA | TRBJ2-5 | TRBD2 | TRBV15 | CATSIRASGTQAQYF | TGTGCCACCAGCATAAGGGCTAGCGGGACTCAGGCCCAGTACTTC
NA | TRBJ2-1 | TRBD2 | TRBV6-2/TRBV6-3 | CASSTGLAGGGNEQFF | TGTGCCAGCAGTACCGGACTAGCGGGGGGCGGGAATGAGCAGTTCTTC
NA | TRBJ2-1 | TRBD2 | TRBV6-6 | CASSSPTSGGSMQFF | TGTGCCAGCAGTTCCCCCACTAGCGGGGGGTCTATGCAGTTCTTC
NA | TRBJ2-7 | NA | TRBV6-6 | CASRPTGYEQYF | TGTGCCAGCAGACCTACGGGCTACGAGCAGTACTTC
NA | TRBJ1-3 | NA | TRBV2 | CASSPGNSGNTIYF | TGTGCCAGCAGTCCAGGTAACTCTGGAAACACCATATATTTT
NA | TRBJ1-6 | NA | TRBV6-1 | CASSEARTGGSLSLHF | TGTGCCAGCAGTGAAGCGAGAACCGGAGGGTCGTTATCCCTCCACTTT
NA | TRBJ2-3 | TRBD2 | TRBV7-3 | CASSSLGLGADTQYF | TGTGCCAGCAGCTCACTCGGACTAGGAGCAGATACGCAGTATTTT
NA | TRBJ1-2 | TRBD1 | TRBV2 | CASGIPDRTKSQGYTF | TGTGCCAGTGGGATTCCGGACAGGACCAAATCTCAGGGCTACACCTTC
NA | TRBJ2-7 | NA | TRBV19 | CASSRGGAPNSYEQYF | TGTGCCAGTAGTAGGGGTGGGGCACCTAACTCCTACGAGCAGTACTTC
once | TRBJ2-2 | NA | TRBV4-3 | CASSPVRGGRAGELFF | TGCGCCAGCAGTCCTGTAAGGGGAGGAAGGGCCGGGGAGCTGTTTTTT
NA | TRBJ1-5 | NA | TRBV30 | CAWSRGSNQPQHF | TGTGCCTGGAGTCGAGGGAGCAATCAGCCCCAGCATTTT
NA | TRBJ2-7 | NA | TRBV12-3/TRBV12-4 | CASSHDKEQYF | TGTGCCAGCAGTCACGACAAGGAGCAGTACTTC
NA | TRBJ1-2 | TRBD1 | TRBV5-1 | CASSHLDRTNYGYTF | TGCGCCAGCAGCCACCTGGACAGGACTAACTATGGCTACACCTTC
NA | TRBJ2-1 | NA | TRBV4-1 | CATGGLLGAQFF | TGCGCCACCGGGGGACTCCTCGGCGCGCAGTTCTTC
NA | TRBJ2-7 | TRBD1 | TRBV10-3 | CAISEFQGAYEQYF | TGTGCCATCAGTGAGTTTCAGGGGGCCTACGAGCAGTACTTC
NA | TRBJ1-2 | TRBD1 | TRBV18 | CASSQTGGRANYGYTF | TGTGCCAGCTCACAGACAGGGGGACGGGCTAACTATGGCTACACCTTC
NA | TRBJ1-1 | NA | TRBV11-2 | CASSPDIMGAFF | TGTGCCAGCAGCCCGGACATCATGGGGGCTTTCTTT
NA | TRBJ2-5 | NA | TRBV4-1 | CASSQEGAGTQETQYF | TGCGCCAGCAGCCAAGAAGGGGCGGGGACCCAAGAGACCCAGTACTTC
NA | TRBJ2-5 | NA | TRBV12-3/TRBV12-4 | CASSSGAGETQYF | TGTGCCAGCAGTTCAGGGGCTGGCGAGACCCAGTACTTC
NA | TRBJ1-3 | NA | TRBV16 | CASSDPGSGNTIYF | TGTGCCAGCAGCGATCCGGGTTCTGGAAACACCATATATTTT
NA | TRBJ2-7 | TRBD2 | TRBV27 | CASSLGGKQYF | TGTGCCAGCAGTTTGGGGGGGAAGCAGTACTTC
NA | TRBJ2-5 | TRBD1 | TRBV19 | CASSISTTGQETQYF | TGTGCCAGTAGTATCTCTACGACAGGGCAAGAGACCCAGTACTTC
NA | TRBJ2-1 | TRBD2 | TRBV3-1/TRBV3-2 | CASSQTPLAGGYNEQFF | TGTGCCAGCAGCCAAACCCCTCTAGCGGGGGGGTACAATGAGCAGTTCTTC
once | TRBJ1-6 | NA | TRBV2 | CASSAEGPRRSPLHF | TGTGCCAGCAGTGCGGAGGGGCCGCGACGTTCACCCCTCCACTTT